The 21 T cell receptor beta chains reported below all come from one sample, sequenced in a study of shared clonotypes between healthy human individuals. Repertoires were generated with immunoSEQ multiplex PCR, while TCRdb's copy carries only in-frame clones and drops some. The sample has 180,000 or so clones, 90% to 95% seen once. Specimen: naive CD4+ T cells sorted from blood. The sample's subset: CD45RA+ positively selected. Every receptor here comes from a woman aged 25 to 39 in good health.

The rearrangement joins TRBV19 to TRBJ1-1; possibly TRBD1 for D (6 bases). Between the trimmed V and J ends, which lost 5 bases and 0 bases, there was a span of 7 bases. The CDR3 consists of 13 residues. The germline V gene encodes CDR1 LNHDA and CDR2 SQIVND (reference sequence). The CDR3 DNA is TGTGCCAGTAGTGGACAGCTGAACACTGAAGCTTTCTTT. Residues: CASSGQLNTEAFF.

This chain uses TRBV18 with TRBJ2-7; D gene uncertain. Trimming removed 1 base at V and 3 bases at J, with 1 base between. CDR1 and CDR2 from the germline V gene are KGHSH and LQKENI. The CDR3 contains 11 residues. The CDR3 sequence: CASSPLYEQYF. CDR3 DNA sequence: TGTGCCAGCTCACCACTCTACGAGCAGTACTTC.

The CDR3 region has the DNA TGCAGCGTTTTGATTTACCTCGACAATGAGCAGTTCTTC. It specifies CSVLIYLDNEQFF. This chain connects TRBV29-1 to TRBJ2-1, with D hard to call. Trimming cost V 5 bases and J 5 bases, with 13 bases left between them. Germline assignment: CDR1 SQVTM and CDR2 ANQGSEA. The CDR3 covers 13 residues.

The genes are TRBV5-1 and TRBJ1-2; 11 bases match TRBD1. This CDR3 has 16 residues. Trimming took 2 bases from V and 4 from J; bases not matched to a gene: 7. Looked up from germline, CDR1 is SGHRS and CDR2 is YFSETQ. In nucleotides, the CDR3 is TGCGCCAGCAGCTTCGGGACAGGGGGAATCAGCTATGGCTACACCTTC. Its protein is CASSFGTGGISYGYTF.

The chain uses TRBV10-3 and TRBJ2-7; D is unclear. CDR1 is ENHRY and CDR2 is SYGVKD in the germline V gene. Deletions cut 6 bases from V and 2 bases from J, with 11 bases between. This CDR3 contains 13 residues. CDR3 sequence (DNA): TGTGCCATCAGAAAGACAACGACCTACGAGCAGTACTTC. This codes for CAIRKTTTYEQYF.

This chain connects TRBV2 to TRBJ1-1; D is unclear. The CDR3 is 11 residues long. Trimming stripped 6 bases from V and 11 bases from J, with 13 bases between. Germline V lookup: CDR1 SNHLY, CDR2 FYNNEI. The CDR3 loop reads CASSPPSVAFF. DNA for the CDR3: TGTGCCAGCAGCCCGCCCTCCGTGGCTTTCTTT.

This chain joins TRBV5-1 and TRBJ2-7; 9 bases map to TRBD1. V was pared by 0 bases and J by 4 bases, with 8 bases of the junction left unmatched. In germline, CDR1 is SGHRS, CDR2 YFSETQ. CDR3 length equals 16 residues. As DNA, the CDR3 is TGCGCCAGCAGCTTGGCCGGGACAGGGTTTTTTTACGAGCAGTACTTC. Protein: CASSLAGTGFFYEQYF.

The CDR3 sequence is CASSINYEQYF. In nucleotides, the CDR3 is TGTGCCAGCTCCATAAACTACGAGCAGTACTTC. The chain recombines TRBV6-6 with TRBJ2-7; D gene uncertain. The germline V gene encodes CDR1 MNHNY and CDR2 SVGAGI (reference sequence). The CDR3 totals 11 residues. V was shortened by 8 bases and J by 3 bases, with 8 bases between the two germline ends.

The chain couples TRBV18 to TRBJ2-5; D gene uncertain. The better agreement between TRBJ2-7 and the DNA end casts doubt on the J call. CDR3 length: 15 residues. Germline V gene lookup returns CDR1 KGHSH and CDR2 LQKENI. Written as DNA, the CDR3 is TGTGCCAGCTCACCAGGGTCAGGCAGAGAATACGAGCAGTACTTC. It encodes CASSPGSGREYEQYF.

V is TRBV14 and J is TRBJ1-4; tentative D call: TRBD1 (6 bases). Germline assignment: CDR1 SGHDN and CDR2 FVKESK. CDR3 size: 16 residues. V was trimmed by 1 base and J by 3 bases, leaving 12 bases between them. The CDR3 bases are TGTGCCAGCAGCCAAGTTTCGGGGGCTGCTAATGAAAAACTGTTTTTT. Its protein product is CASSQVSGAANEKLFF.

The chain links TRBV30 to TRBJ2-3; D perhaps matches TRBD2 (6 bases). V gave up 3 bases and J gave up 0 bases, with 10 bases separating them. The CDR3 is 14 residues long. CDR1 and CDR2 (germline): GTSNPN, SVGIG (reference sequence). The CDR3 DNA reads as TGTGCCTGGAGCAGCGGGCCGAGCACAGATACGCAGTATTTT. Translation: CAWSSGPSTDTQYF.

The rearrangement joins TRBV6-6 to TRBJ2-7; D gene ambiguous. This CDR3 spans 13 amino acids. Germline values: CDR1 MNHNY, CDR2 SVGAGI (reference sequence). Trimming shortened V by 0 bases and J by 2 bases, and 5 bases separated the two germline ends. CDR3 protein: CASSYSGAYEQYF. CDR3 DNA: TGTGCCAGCAGTTACTCTGGAGCCTACGAGCAGTACTTC.

The chain carries TRBV28 and TRBJ1-4, with D possibly matching TRBD1 (6 bases). Germline V gives CDR1 MDHEN, CDR2 SYDVKM. This CDR3 spans 14 amino acids. Between the trimmed V and J ends, which lost 6 bases and 7 bases, there was a span of 15 bases. CDR3 protein: CASSSRGVGEKLFF. The CDR3 coding sequence is TGTGCCAGCAGCTCCAGGGGAGTAGGTGAAAAACTGTTTTTT.

This chain joins TRBV20-1 and TRBJ2-5, with 7 positions matching TRBD2. The V gene's germline CDR1 is DFQATT and CDR2 SNEGSKA (reference sequence). This CDR3 contains 11 residues. After removal of 5 bases from V and 7 bases from J, the junction contained 4 bases not matched to a gene. CDR3 protein: CSAPREGTQYF. The CDR3 bases are TGCAGTGCTCCGAGGGAGGGGACCCAGTACTTC.

The chain links TRBV13 to TRBJ2-3; D assignment may be TRBD1 or TRBD2 (5 bases each). Looked up from germline, CDR1 is PRHDT and CDR2 is FYEKMQ (reference sequence). V was shortened by 5 bases and J by 1 base, with 10 bases between the two germline ends. The CDR3 sequence is 14 residues long. The CDR3: CASSKQEGTDTQYF. In DNA, the CDR3 is TGTGCCAGCAGCAAACAGGAGGGCACAGATACGCAGTATTTT.

The chain joins TRBV18 to TRBJ1-2; perhaps TRBD1 as D (6 bases). CDR3 size: 17 residues. CDR1 and CDR2 (germline): KGHSH, LQKENI. Trimming took 2 bases from V and 4 from J, leaving 20 bases between them. The CDR3 spells CASSPIPSNREAYGYTF. The CDR3 bases are TGTGCCAGCTCACCAATCCCCTCTAACAGGGAGGCCTATGGCTACACCTTC.

V usage is TRBV27 and J usage is TRBJ1-5; D remains ambiguous. From germline, CDR1 is MNHEY and CDR2 SMNVEV (reference sequence). V lost 3 bases, J lost 3 bases, and 6 bases lay in between. CDR3 length equals 13 residues. For the CDR3, the DNA is TGTGCCAGCAGTTTCTCAACCAATCAGCCCCAGCATTTT. It specifies CASSFSTNQPQHF.

The chain recombines TRBV5-4 with TRBJ2-7; D ambiguous. V dropped 2 bases and J dropped 0 bases, with 12 bases sitting between them. The CDR3 runs 15 residues. CDR1 is SGHNT and CDR2 is YYREEE in the germline V gene (reference sequence). CDR3 in DNA: TGTGCCAGCAGCTTTGATCCATCGGCCTCCTACGAGCAGTACTTC. Translating gives CASSFDPSASYEQYF. Full variable domain (remainder filled in from reference TRBV5-4 and TRBJ2-7): ETGVTQSPTHLIKTRGQQVTLRCSSQSGHNTVSWYQQALGQGPQFIFQYYREEENGRGNFPPRFSGLQFPNYSSELNVNALELDDSALYLCASSFDPSASYEQYFGPGTRLTVT.

V usage is TRBV10-1 and J usage is TRBJ1-1, with 9 bases matching TRBD1. Germline V gene data show CDR1 as WNHNN and CDR2 as SYGVQD (reference sequence). The CDR3 extends over 15 amino acids. J gave up 6 bases and V 3 bases, and 8 bases lay outside the gene matches. The CDR3 sequence: CASSDAGQGLAEAFF. The CDR3 DNA follows: TGCGCCAGCAGTGATGCGGGACAGGGCTTAGCTGAAGCTTTCTTT.

This clone was picked up one time. V is TRBV5-1 and J is TRBJ2-5, with unresolved D. Germline CDR1 and CDR2: SGHRS and YFSETQ. The length of the CDR3 is 15 residues. V lost 0 bases to trimming and J lost 4 bases, with 13 bases between them. CDR3 residues: CASSLVAATSETQYF. In DNA form, the CDR3 reads TGCGCCAGCAGCTTGGTCGCGGCCACTTCAGAGACCCAGTACTTC.

The V gene is TRBV10-1, the J gene TRBJ1-1; weak D call: TRBD1 (5 bases). There are 13 residues in the CDR3. Germline values: CDR1 WNHNN, CDR2 SYGVQD (reference sequence). V lost 8 bases and J lost 1, with 11 bases in between. The CDR3 sequence: CASSPGPNTEAFF. The CDR3 nucleotides are TGCGCCAGCTCTCCGGGACCGAACACTGAAGCTTTCTTT.